The sequence of this T cell receptor (beta chain) was determined in a study of T cell repertoires and HLA-DP antigens (dated by TCRdb to between 2017 and 2018). Turning to the overall study: Using HeLa cells transduced to present allogeneic HLA-DP, the study set up an in vitro model of CD4+ T cell alloreactivity. One alloantigen differed from self by one peptide-binding groove amino acid, whereas the other differed by ten, modelling structurally similar versus dissimilar alloantigens. Of the three donors, two were male and one was female, and their ages ranged from the 18-to-29 age band up to the 60-to-69 age band. The average DNA input was around 0.2 ug for sorted CD137+CD4+ samples versus around 1,200 ng for pre-culture CD4+ samples.

In regard to this clone: Its antigen is still unknown. No much larger clone exists at a distance of one base, and base qualities are not known.

TCRB CDR3 regions were amplified with the immunoSEQ multiplex PCR using forward primers for 54 TRBV segments and reverse primers for 13 TRBJ segments. Pre-culture CD4+ samples were sequenced at deep resolution with a target of 200,000 or so T cell genomes. Amplicons were sequenced on an Illumina HiSeq System, producing 87 bp reads covering the CDR3. The study's processing was this. Correction for PCR and sequencing errors was applied to reads, and CDR3 regions were defined through alignment to IMGT reference sequences. Synthetic template pools were used to estimate template counts and unique rearrangement counts. Clonality was computed by subtracting Pielou's evenness from 1. Richness was estimated with the Daley-Smith estimator. Repertoire overlap was measured with Morisita's index. Clones found in cultured samples but undetected in the pre-culture repertoire of the corresponding donor were defined as low-abundance clones. In its TCRdb copy, this immuneACCESS table keeps in-frame sequences only and misses some clones. Where compared with another copy, unresolved V genes explain less than half of these, and the others have no known cause. Clonal size and the V and J genes are those of that table, whereas D and trimming came from the DNA. The sample table holds 75,000 to 90,000 clones, of which about nine tenths were seen once. The top ten hold about 1.8% of the sample.

What the authors observed across the whole study: Clones undetected before culture had an average cumulative frequency of roughly 34% against one allele versus 50% to 65% against the other. The naive and memory CD4+ repertoires were not analysed as separate populations. Similar clonality (roughly 0.38) was observed for sorted CD137+ cells against both alloantigens, and this clonality was much higher than that observed in pre-culture samples (around 0.042). The study was limited by having just a few donors, by relying on a non-physiological HeLa antigen-presenting system, and by using total CD4+ cells as responders.

Trimming at the junction amounts to 3 bases on V and 9 bases on J, and the germline ends lie 6 bases apart. Spanning cysteine to phenylalanine, the CDR3 consists of 10 amino acids. This entry keeps only the CDR3 DNA: 30 bases, framed from base 1. The germline V gene provides CDR1 MNHNS and CDR2 SASEGT. Magnetic bead negative selection was used to isolate untouched CD4+ T cells from Ficoll-separated PBMC, with purity averaging 97.7%. Magnetic beads were used to isolate untouched CD4+ T cells from Ficoll-separated PBMC, giving approximately 98% purity with negligible CD8+ contamination. Peripheral blood mononuclear cells were supplied by the buffy coats of a few healthy blood donors, who served as the study donors. CMV seronegative status was shared by all three donors. Genomic DNA was extracted with the DNeasy Blood & Tissue Kit. Genomic DNA from sorted CD137+CD4+ cells and from pre-culture CD4+ baseline samples of each subject was subjected to TCRB sequencing.

The clonotype comes from a man aged 45-65 years in good health and CMV-seronegative. The sample taken for sequencing was CD4+ T cells from PBMCs. The chain links TRBV6-1 with TRBJ2-7; the D gene cannot be resolved reliably. CDR3 region: CASSDFGQYF. The nucleotides read TGTGCCAGCAGTGATTTCGGGCAGTACTTC.